The 9 T cell receptor beta chains given below trace back to one sample, sequenced in a study of cytomegalovirus exposure and HLA in healthy donors. Use of 60 Vbeta and 13 Jbeta primers characterized the PCR. Sequenced by immunoSEQ multiplex PCR; TCRdb stores in-frame clones only, minus some. The table shows approximately 140,000 clones, with approximately 78% occurring only once. Material for sequencing was PBMCs. These receptors all stem from a human donor in good health.

The chain combines TRBV28 with TRBJ1-5; no reliable D call. The CDR3 loop spans 12 amino acids. Germline CDR1 and CDR2: MDHEN and SYDVKM. The V end was cut by 2 bases, the J end by 15 bases, with 14 bases between. The CDR3: CASSLAGVAAHF. In nucleotides, the CDR3 is TGTGCCAGCAGTTTAGCCGGGGTCGCGGCGCATTTT. Full variable domain (rest looked up from reference TRBV28 and TRBJ1-5): DVKVTQSSRYLVKRTGEKVFLECVQDMDHENMFWYRQDPGLGLRLIYFSYDVKMKEKGDIPEGYSVSREKKERFSLILESASTNQTSMYLCASSLAGVAAHFGDGTRLSIL.

This chain joins TRBV6-1 and TRBJ2-6, with 8 bases identical to TRBD2. CDR3 size: 18 residues. J lost 0 bases, V lost 4 bases, and 8 bases had no gene match. The V gene's germline CDR1 is MNHNS and CDR2 SASEGT. CDR3 in DNA: TGTGCCAGCAGTGTTATCGGGGGGGAGCTCTCTGGGGCCAACGTCCTGACTTTC. This sequence encodes CASSVIGGELSGANVLTF.

The V call is TRBV9, the J call TRBJ2-1; 10 bases line up with TRBD1. Per the germline V gene, CDR1 is SGDLS and CDR2 is YYNGEE. The CDR3 runs to 15 residues. Trimming at V came to 1 base and at J to 10 bases, leaving 8 bases not matched to a gene. Here the CDR3 reads CASSVTGTGVREQFF. In nucleotides, the CDR3 is TGTGCCAGCAGCGTAACCGGGACAGGGGTTAGGGAGCAGTTCTTC.

This clone was observed once. The chain employs TRBV4-2 and TRBJ2-3, with D perhaps TRBD2 (8 bases). Germline V gives CDR1 LGHNA, CDR2 YNFKEQ. The V end lost 3 bases, the J end lost 4 bases, and 20 bases lay between the germline ends. The CDR3 contains 17 residues. CDR3 amino acids: CASSQDTGLGGADTQYF. The CDR3 nucleotides read TGTGCCAGCAGCCAGGATACGGGACTAGGGGGCGCAGATACGCAGTATTTT.

Notes on this clone: One end of the junction does not line up with germline, which may come from a read error. The chain is built from TRBV7-9 and TRBJ2-3; 8 bases map to TRBD2. Germline loops: CDR1 SEHNR, CDR2 FQNEAQ (reference sequence). The CDR3 sequence is 15 residues long. The CDR3 is CSSSITSGKADTQYF. For the CDR3, the DNA is TGTTCCAGCAGCATTACTAGCGGCAAGGCAGATACGCAGTATTTT. Full variable domain (outside the CDR3, taken from reference TRBV7-9 and TRBJ2-3): DTGVSQNPRHKITKRGQNVTFRCDPISEHNRLYWYRQTLGQGPEFLTYFQNEAQLEKSRLLSDRFSAERPKGSFSTLEIQRTEQGDSAMYLCSSSITSGKADTQYFGPGTRLTVL.

The genes are TRBV19 and TRBJ2-5; TRBD2 matches at 12 bases. The CDR3 spans 16 residues. V was pared by 1 base and J by 4 bases, with 4 bases of the junction left unmatched. In germline, CDR1 is LNHDA, CDR2 SQIVND (reference sequence). The DNA for the CDR3 is TGTGCCAGTAGTATAGCTAGCGGGGGGGCCGGAGAGACCCAGTACTTC. It yields the protein CASSIASGGAGETQYF. Looking up the rest from reference TRBV19 and TRBJ2-5 gives the full variable domain: DGGITQSPKYLFRKEGQNVTLSCEQNLNHDAMYWYRQDPGQGLRLIYYSQIVNDFQKGDIAEGYSVSREKKESFPLTVTSAQKNPTAFYLCASSIASGGAGETQYFGPGTRLLVL.

Worth noting for this clone: The same CDR3 is also encoded by other DNA sequences in this sample. The rearrangement joins TRBV6-5 to TRBJ1-2; no reliable D call. This CDR3 contains 14 residues. V was cut by 6 bases and J by 3 bases, with 14 bases left in between. Germline CDR1 MNHEY, CDR2 SVGAGI. This CDR3 is CASRRSPGDYGYTF. CDR3 nucleotides: TGTGCCAGCAGGAGGTCCCCCGGGGACTATGGCTACACCTTC.

This chain links TRBV19 with TRBJ2-3, with D possibly being TRBD2 (6 bases). This CDR3 region has 16 residues. In germline, CDR1 is LNHDA, CDR2 SQIVND (reference sequence). Trimming pared 9 bases from V and 4 bases from J, leaving 23 bases between. Here the CDR3 reads CASHTAWGVGSDTQYF. The CDR3 DNA follows: TGTGCCAGCCATACCGCTTGGGGGGTTGGCTCAGATACGCAGTATTTT. Full variable domain (outside the CDR3, taken from reference TRBV19 and TRBJ2-3): DGGITQSPKYLFRKEGQNVTLSCEQNLNHDAMYWYRQDPGQGLRLIYYSQIVNDFQKGDIAEGYSVSREKKESFPLTVTSAQKNPTAFYLCASHTAWGVGSDTQYFGPGTRLTVL.

The V and J genes are TRBV7-2 and TRBJ2-7; TRBD1 agrees at 7 bases. V lost 1 base, J lost 5 bases, and 2 bases stayed unmatched. Germline loops: CDR1 SGHTA, CDR2 FQGNSA. The CDR3 has 13 residues. The CDR3 is CASSLDRGHEQYF. Here the CDR3 DNA reads TGTGCCAGCAGCTTAGACAGGGGCCACGAGCAGTACTTC.